Listed below are T cell receptor beta chains from one sample, sequenced in a study of T cell responses to AZD1222 COVID-19 vaccine. Profiling relied on immunoSEQ multiplex PCR, and the TCRdb table lists in-frame clones only, not all of them. The table records more than 75,000 clones, around 82% of them present only once. The sequencing used peripheral blood, collected 28 days after the second AZD1222 dose. These receptors all stem from an adult who received the AZD1222 COVID-19 vaccine. Both conserved end residues are part of each CDR3. The D gene is left open where the match is weak. Size values are once, few and many counts, or a class for expanded clones, and some rows have none.

.	TRBV5-4	TRBJ2-3	.	TGTGCCAGCAGCCCCAGGGGAGGTAGCACAGATACGCAGTATTTT	CASSPRGGSTDTQYF
TRBD1	TRBV28	TRBJ2-7	.	TGTGCCAGCAGTTTCGGACAGGGAGGCTACGAGCAGTACTTC	CASSFGQGGYEQYF
.	TRBV5-1	TRBJ2-7	.	TGCGCCAGCAGCTCGGGGGGCGCTTTGGACGAGCAGTACTTC	CASSSGGALDEQYF
.	TRBV28	TRBJ1-1	.	TGTGCCAGCAGACCTTATGGGGCGGCTGAAGCTTTCTTT	CASRPYGAAEAFF
.	TRBV14	TRBJ2-1	.	TGTGCCAGCAGCCAAGAGGATGACAATGAGCAGTTCTTC	CASSQEDDNEQFF
TRBD1	TRBV7-9	TRBJ2-1	.	TGTGCCAGCAGCCCGGTCCCGGGACAGGGTTTAAGCTCCTACAATGAGCAGTTCTTC	CASSPVPGQGLSSYNEQFF
.	TRBV5-4	TRBJ2-1	.	TGTGCCAGCAGCTTGGCGGAGCGGGAGCAGTTCTTC	CASSLAEREQFF
.	TRBV28	TRBJ1-5	.	TGTGCCAGCAGTTTTCGGGACCCCAGCAATCAGCCCCAGCATTTT	CASSFRDPSNQPQHF
.	TRBV5-5	TRBJ2-5	.	TGTGCCAGCAGCCCGTTTGGGGGGCACCAAGAGACCCAGTACTTC	CASSPFGGHQETQYF
.	TRBV28	TRBJ1-2	few	TGTGCCGTAACCGGGGGCTATGGCTACACCTTC	CAVTGGYGYTF
.	TRBV7-2	TRBJ2-7	.	TGTGCCAGCAGCCCACAGAGAGGGGCCTACGAGCAGTACTTC	CASSPQRGAYEQYF
.	TRBV4-2	TRBJ1-4	.	TGTGCCAGCAGCCATCAGAGACAGGCAACTAATGAAAAACTGTTTTTT	CASSHQRQATNEKLFF
TRBD2	TRBV7-2	TRBJ2-1	.	TGTGCCAGCAGCCGTCGACTAGCGGGAGGGATCTACAATGAGCAGTTCTTC	CASSRRLAGGIYNEQFF
TRBD2	TRBV10-3	TRBJ2-1	.	TGTGCCATCAGGGTAGGGACTAGCGGATCCAACAATGAGCAGTTCTTC	CAIRVGTSGSNNEQFF
.	TRBV9	TRBJ2-2	.	TGTGCCAGCAGCGTAGCTTCGCGTAACACCGGGGAGCTGTTTTTT	CASSVASRNTGELFF
.	TRBV28	TRBJ1-1	few	TGTGCCAGCAGACCCGCGGGGGGGGCGATGAACACTGAAGCTTTCTTT	CASRPAGGAMNTEAFF
.	TRBV4-3	TRBJ2-1	.	TGCGCCAGCAGCCAATCAGAGGGCCCCCACAATGAGCAGTTCTTC	CASSQSEGPHNEQFF
TRBD1	TRBV5-1	TRBJ1-3	.	TGCGCCAGCAGCTTGAGGGGGCTCGGAAACACCATATATTTT	CASSLRGLGNTIYF
.	TRBV7-9	TRBJ1-3	.	TGTGCCAGCAGCCATCGTGGGTGGTCTGGAAACACCATATATTTT	CASSHRGWSGNTIYF
TRBD1	TRBV9	TRBJ1-1	.	TGTGCCAGCAGCGCCGGGGACAGGGGTCGGGCTTTCTTT	CASSAGDRGRAFF
TRBD1	TRBV7-3	TRBJ2-1	.	TGTGCCAGCAGCTCCGACAGGGGAAGAAATGAGCAGTTCTTC	CASSSDRGRNEQFF
.	TRBV5-4	TRBJ1-2	.	TGTGCCAGCAGCTTTGGGGGAAGGGATGGCTACACCTTC	CASSFGGRDGYTF
.	TRBV9	TRBJ1-5	.	TGTGCCAGCAGCGTAGAGGCAGTTAATCAGCCCCAGCATTTT	CASSVEAVNQPQHF
.	TRBV20-1	TRBJ2-7	few	TGCAGTGCTAGTACCGGGACCCGGTTCCCCTACGAGCAGTACTTC	CSASTGTRFPYEQYF
.	TRBV4-3	TRBJ1-6	once	TGCGCCAGCAGCCGGGTTCAGGGGTTTGGGGATAATTCACCCCTCCACTTT	CASSRVQGFGDNSPLHF
.	TRBV19	TRBJ1-1	.	TGTGCCAGTAGGCCCAGGGGCCTGAACACTGAAGCTTTCTTT	CASRPRGLNTEAFF
TRBD2	TRBV7-2	TRBJ2-7	many	TGTGCCAGCAGCCGGAGGACTAGCGGACTGAATCCCTACGAGCAGTACTTC	CASSRRTSGLNPYEQYF
.	TRBV5-1	TRBJ1-2	few	TGCGCCAGCAGCCCCCAGGGTGTCGACTATGGCTACACCTTC	CASSPQGVDYGYTF
TRBD2	TRBV18	TRBJ2-3	.	TGTGCCAGCTCACCACCGATGCGGGAGGGCCTAACAGATACGCAGTATTTT	CASSPPMREGLTDTQYF
.	TRBV2	TRBJ2-2	.	TGTGCCAGCAGTATGGGGGAGGTGAACGGGGAGCTGTTTTTT	CASSMGEVNGELFF
.	TRBV7-2	TRBJ2-1	.	TGTGCCAGCAGCCCCCGGTGGAATGAGCAGTTCTTC	CASSPRWNEQFF
TRBD2	TRBV27	TRBJ2-3	.	TGTGCCAGCAGTCCACTAGCGGGGGGCACAGATACGCAGTATTTT	CASSPLAGGTDTQYF
.	TRBV2	TRBJ1-2	once	TGTGCCAGCACGGAAACCGGGGGTTATGGCTACACCTTC	CASTETGGYGYTF
.	TRBV21-1	TRBJ1-2	.	TGTGCCAGCAGCAACGGTATTTCGGGTCTACACCTTAACTATGGCTACACCTTC	CASSNGISGLHLNYGYTF
.	TRBV18	TRBJ1-5	medium-sized	TGTGCCAGCTCACCGGGCGAGGGCGCCCAGCATTTT	CASSPGEGAQHF
TRBD2	TRBV3-1/TRBV3-2	TRBJ2-3	.	TGTGCCAGCAGCGCCCGACTAGCGCCGGTCACAGATACGCAGTATTTT	CASSARLAPVTDTQYF
TRBD1	TRBV15	TRBJ1-5	once	TGTGCCACCAGCAGCACAGGGGCGGCCAATCAGCCCCAGCATTTT	CATSSTGAANQPQHF
.	TRBV6-2/TRBV6-3	TRBJ1-1	few	TGTGCCAGCAGTTACACGGGGGGGACTGAAGCTTTCTTT	CASSYTGGTEAFF
TRBD1	TRBV18	TRBJ2-5	.	TGTGCCAGCTCAAGGAGTGGACAGGGTTTAGAGACCCAGTACTTC	CASSRSGQGLETQYF
.	TRBV19	TRBJ2-1	.	TGTGCCAGTTGGGGCACAAGAAATGAGCAGTTCTTC	CASWGTRNEQFF
.	TRBV28	TRBJ1-2	.	TGTGCCAGCACTGTGGGACTTCAATATGGCTACACCTTC	CASTVGLQYGYTF
.	TRBV16	TRBJ2-6	.	TGTGCCAGCAGCCGGTCGTTTATCCCCTCTGGGGCCAACGTCCTGACTTTC	CASSRSFIPSGANVLTF
.	TRBV30	TRBJ1-2	.	TGTGCCTGGAGTCCCCAGGGAGGCTATGGCTACACCTTC	CAWSPQGGYGYTF
TRBD2	TRBV19	TRBJ2-5	few	TGTGCCAGTAGTATCGGACGGGAGGCAGAGACCCAGTACTTC	CASSIGREAETQYF
TRBD1	TRBV7-2	TRBJ1-5	.	TGTGCCAGCAGCCAATGGGACAGCAAGCCCCAGCATTTT	CASSQWDSKPQHF
.	TRBV18	TRBJ1-3	.	TGTGCCAGCTCACCTTCGTCCGGAGGGTCTGGAAACACCATATATTTT	CASSPSSGGSGNTIYF
.	TRBV23-1	TRBJ1-2	.	TGCGCCAGCAGTCACCGGGTCACACCAGCTCTCTATGGCTACACCTTC	CASSHRVTPALYGYTF
TRBD2	TRBV4-2	TRBJ2-1	.	TGTGCCACCGGACTAGGATACAATGAGCAGTTCTTC	CATGLGYNEQFF
.	TRBV7-6	TRBJ2-3	.	TGTGCCAGCAGCTTAGTTGGCGGGACTAGCACAGATACGCAGTATTTT	CASSLVGGTSTDTQYF
.	TRBV6-5	TRBJ1-2	.	TGTGCCAGCACCGACGGGGGTAACTATGGCTACACCTTC	CASTDGGNYGYTF